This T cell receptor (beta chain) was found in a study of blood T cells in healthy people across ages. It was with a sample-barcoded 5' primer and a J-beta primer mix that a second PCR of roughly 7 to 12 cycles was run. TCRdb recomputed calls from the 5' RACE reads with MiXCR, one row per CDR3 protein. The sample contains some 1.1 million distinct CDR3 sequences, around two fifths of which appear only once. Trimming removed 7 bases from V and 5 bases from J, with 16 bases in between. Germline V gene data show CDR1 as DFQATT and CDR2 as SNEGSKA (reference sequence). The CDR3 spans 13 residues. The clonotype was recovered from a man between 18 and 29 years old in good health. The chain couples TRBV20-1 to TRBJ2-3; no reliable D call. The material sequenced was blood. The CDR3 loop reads CSGSPPTQDTQYF. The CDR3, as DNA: TGCAGTGGTAGCCCTCCGACACAAGATACGCAGTATTTT.